This entry concerns a single T cell receptor beta chain. Localized lung adenocarcinoma, a non-small cell lung cancer, affected the donors. These data are taken from a study of CD4 and CD8 cells across lung adenocarcinoma regions. TCRdb fed the PCR reads into MiXCR, producing one record per CDR3 protein. The top ten hold over 25% of the sample, which has about 12,000 distinct CDR3 sequences, over 45% seen once. CDR1 is ENHRY and CDR2 is SYGVKD in the germline V gene. V was pared by 4 bases and J by 2 bases, with 26 bases between. The CDR3 spans 19 residues. This TCR came from a male donor with lung adenocarcinoma. The CD4 and CD8 labels of this study may be unreliable. The sample was CD8+ T cells from the margin of a lung tumor. The genes are TRBV10-3 and TRBJ2-5; perhaps D is TRBD1 or TRBD2 (6 bases each). The CDR3 DNA follows: TGTGCCATCAGTGGTGATGCGGGGACCGGGGGCAGCGGGCAAGAGACCCAGTACTTC. Amino acids: CAISGDAGTGGSGQETQYF.